The TCR beta chain under discussion was sequenced for a study of blood T cell repertoires in COVID-19. Clones were sequenced by immunoSEQ multiplex PCR, and TCRdb holds only the in-frame ones, with some missing. Counted here are fewer than 400,000 clones, 87% occurring once; the ten biggest clones make up 10%. There are 14 residues in the CDR3. Per germline, CDR1 MDHEN and CDR2 SYDVKM. V was clipped by 2 bases and J by 8 bases, with 12 bases between them. The clonotype was recovered from a woman aged 45-59 years who had recovered from COVID-19. V gene TRBV28 combines with J gene TRBJ1-4; possible D gene TRBD1, 5 bases. The specimen sequenced was PBMCs or T cells enriched from blood (not recorded which). This chain's CDR3 is CASSLHQGREKLFF. CDR3 nucleotide sequence: TGTGCCAGCAGTTTACACCAGGGTAGAGAAAAACTGTTTTTT.